These 21 T cell receptor beta chains were sequenced from one sample in a study of CD8 T cells in Susac syndrome. An amount of RNA that ranged from about 0.45 to 1 ug was reverse transcribed with random hexamers. TCRdb re-called the immunoSEQ multiplex PCR reads through MiXCR, storing one row per CDR3 protein. The top ten hold about 0.095% of the sample, which has about 110,000 distinct CDR3 sequences, around 97% seen once. The sequenced sample was CD4+ T cells from PBMCs. Receptors were obtained from a human donor in good health.

The chain uses TRBV6-2 or TRBV6-3 and TRBJ2-1; 10 bases match TRBD2. Trimming at V came to 6 bases and at J to 2 bases, leaving 13 bases not matched to a gene. The CDR3 covers 18 residues. Germline V gives CDR1 MNHEY, CDR2 SVGEGT. The CDR3 sequence: CASSHLAGVPLAYNEQFF. CDR3 DNA: TGTGCCAGCAGCCACCTAGCGGGAGTCCCACTGGCCTACAATGAGCAGTTCTTC.

The chain joins TRBV29-1 to TRBJ2-7, with D tentatively TRBD1 or TRBD2 (5 bases each). This CDR3 contains 14 residues. With 6 bases removed from V and 7 bases from J, the gap between germline ends came to 22 bases. Germline lookup yields CDR1 SQVTM and CDR2 ANQGSEA. The CDR3 protein is CSVSPRGARGEQYF. For the CDR3, the DNA is TGCAGCGTCTCCCCAAGAGGGGCTCGCGGGGAGCAGTACTTC.

DNA for the CDR3: TGTGCCAGCAGTTACTCGAAGGGACCGGCTTTCTTT. This codes for CASSYSKGPAFF. The chain joins TRBV6-2 or TRBV6-3 to TRBJ1-1; possibly TRBD1 for D (5 bases). The V end lost 0 bases, the J end lost 11 bases, and 10 bases lay between the germline ends. The germline gives CDR1 MNHEY, CDR2 SVGEGT. The CDR3 runs 12 residues.

This clonotype was observed a single time. The chain is built from TRBV2 and TRBJ2-1; no firm D call. The CDR3 has 11 amino acids. Germline CDR1 and CDR2: SNHLY and FYNNEI. V lost 6 bases and J 10 bases, leaving 10 bases between the germline ends. CDR3 nucleotides: TGTGCCAGCAGACCCCAAGGCGAGCAGTTCTTC. It encodes CASRPQGEQFF.

This clonotype is a singleton in its sample. The chain carries TRBV24-1 and TRBJ2-2; the D is unclear. The CDR3 length is 16 residues. Trimming cost V 2 bases and J 0 bases, with 9 bases left between them. Germline V lookup: CDR1 KGHDR, CDR2 SFDVKD. The chain's CDR3 is CATSDSGKANTGELFF. The CDR3 region has the DNA TGTGCCACCAGTGATTCAGGAAAAGCGAACACCGGGGAGCTGTTTTTT.

This sequence joins TRBV29-1 and TRBJ1-2; 7 nucleotides match TRBD1. V shed 0 bases and J 4 bases; nucleotides not matched to a gene: 11. The CDR3 sequence is 16 residues long. Germline CDR1 is SQVTM and CDR2 is ANQGSEA. The CDR3 protein is CSVEERVRRGLYGYTF. CDR3 DNA: TGCAGCGTTGAAGAACGGGTCCGTAGGGGGCTCTATGGCTACACCTTC.

The chain links TRBV24-1 to TRBJ2-1; either TRBD1 or TRBD2 may fit D (5 bases each). CDR3 length: 16 residues. The germline gives CDR1 KGHDR, CDR2 SFDVKD. Trimming removed 3 bases at V and 4 bases at J, with 15 bases between. The CDR3 region is CATSDEPGRTYNEQFF. CDR3 in DNA: TGTGCCACCAGTGATGAACCGGGACGGACTTACAATGAGCAGTTCTTC.

In DNA, the CDR3 is TGCAGTGCACCTGACAGGGTCTACGAGCAGTACTTC. The encoded protein is CSAPDRVYEQYF. The chain recombines TRBV20-1 with TRBJ2-7, with 7 bases that match TRBD1. The CDR3 runs 12 residues. CDR1 is DFQATT and CDR2 is SNEGSKA in the germline V gene (reference sequence). Germline trimming cut 6 bases from V and 3 bases from J; bases unmatched to any gene: 5.

This clonotype appeared once. V is TRBV19 and J is TRBJ1-2, with D tentatively TRBD1 (6 bases). Germline CDR1 reads LNHDA; CDR2 reads SQIVND (reference sequence). There are 14 residues in the CDR3. V was shortened by 5 bases and J by 1 base, with 11 bases between the two germline ends. The CDR3 DNA is TGTGCCAGTAGTGGACAGTCCAATAACTATGGCTACACCTTC. It encodes CASSGQSNNYGYTF. Drawing the rest from reference TRBV19 and TRBJ1-2, the complete variable domain is DGGITQSPKYLFRKEGQNVTLSCEQNLNHDAMYWYRQDPGQGLRLIYYSQIVNDFQKGDIAEGYSVSREKKESFPLTVTSAQKNPTAFYLCASSGQSNNYGYTFGSGTRLTVV.

This clonotype was recorded only once. The V gene is TRBV29-1, the J gene TRBJ2-7, with D unclear. This CDR3 has 12 amino acids. Germline V CDR1 and CDR2: SQVTM, ANQGSEA. V was pared by 2 bases and J by 4 bases, with 9 bases between. DNA for the CDR3: TGCAGCGTTGAAAGCCAGAAGTACGAGCAGTACTTC. It codes for CSVESQKYEQYF.

This clonotype was seen once. The chain combines TRBV7-9 with TRBJ2-7, with 9 bases identical to TRBD2. The CDR3 runs 15 residues. Germline CDR1 is SEHNR and CDR2 is FQNEAQ (reference sequence). V lost 5 bases and J lost 0; bases outside the gene matches: 5. The CDR3 reads CASSQTSGSSYEQYF. The CDR3 region has the DNA TGTGCCAGCAGCCAGACTAGCGGAAGCTCCTACGAGCAGTACTTC.

The rearrangement uses TRBV4-2 and TRBJ2-2; 9 nucleotides agree with TRBD2. Germline CDR1 reads LGHNA; CDR2 reads YNFKEQ. Germline trimming cut 3 bases from V and 5 bases from J; bases unmatched to any gene: 10. The CDR3 has 17 amino acids. CDR3 DNA: TGTGCCAGCAGCCACCCCGGCGTAGCGGGAGCAACCGGGGAGCTGTTTTTT. This translates into CASSHPGVAGATGELFF.

The chain is built from TRBV7-9 and TRBJ2-7, with D unresolved. V lost 3 bases, J lost 6 bases, and 9 bases lay in between. The CDR3 is 12 residues long. CDR1 and CDR2 from the germline V gene are SEHNR and FQNEAQ (reference sequence). Here the CDR3 DNA reads TGTGCCAGCAGCTTCCCTAGGACCGAGCAGTACTTC. It encodes CASSFPRTEQYF.

V is TRBV12-3 or TRBV12-4 and J is TRBJ1-5; 8 nucleotides line up with TRBD1. The CDR3 has 15 residues. The V gene end was trimmed by 6 bases and the J gene end by 4 bases; junction bases not matched to a gene: 8. CDR3 sequence (DNA): TGTGCCAGCAGCCCTGGACAGGGTTGGAATCAGCCCCAGCATTTT. This gives the protein CASSPGQGWNQPQHF.

The chain carries TRBV29-1 and TRBJ2-2; the D gene is possibly TRBD1 (5 bases). The CDR3 is made up of 13 amino acids. Per germline, CDR1 SQVTM and CDR2 ANQGSEA. V lost 4 bases and J 4 bases, leaving 10 bases between the germline ends. The CDR3 DNA reads TGCAGCGTTGCCAGGGCACGCACCGGGGAGCTGTTTTTT. Its translation is CSVARARTGELFF.

The V gene is TRBV2, the J gene TRBJ1-2; D uncertain. Germline assignment: CDR1 SNHLY and CDR2 FYNNEI. The CDR3 loop spans 13 amino acids. V dropped 3 bases and J dropped 2 bases, with 7 bases sitting between them. The CDR3 here is CASSESQNYGYTF. CDR3 bases: TGTGCCAGCAGTGAGAGCCAGAACTATGGCTACACCTTC.

This clonotype was seen once. This chain's CDR3 is CSASLRQPYEQYF. The CDR3, as DNA: TGCAGTGCTAGCCTCCGGCAGCCCTACGAGCAGTACTTC. The chain is built from TRBV20-1 and TRBJ2-7; unclear D gene. Between the trimmed V and J ends, which lost 3 bases and 2 bases, there was a span of 11 bases. The germline gives CDR1 DFQATT, CDR2 SNEGSKA (reference sequence). The CDR3 runs to 13 residues.

This chain connects TRBV12-3 or TRBV12-4 to TRBJ1-1; 8 bases agree with TRBD1. V lost 7 bases, J lost 3 bases, and 7 bases stayed unmatched. The CDR3 contains 14 residues. The CDR3 protein is CASNPQGDDTEAFF. The CDR3 bases are TGTGCCAGCAATCCACAGGGGGATGACACTGAAGCTTTCTTT.

This chain connects TRBV29-1 to TRBJ1-1, with D possibly being TRBD1 (5 bases). CDR1 is SQVTM and CDR2 is ANQGSEA in the germline V gene. Trimming took 8 bases from V and 6 from J, leaving 25 bases between them. The CDR3 consists of 15 residues. This CDR3 reads CSSSTGRRGFAEAFF. CDR3 nucleotide sequence: TGCAGCTCCTCAACAGGAAGGAGAGGTTTCGCTGAAGCTTTCTTT.

V usage is TRBV6-5 and J usage is TRBJ1-2; no clear D gene. V lost 5 bases, J lost 6 bases, and 13 bases lay in between. The length of the CDR3 is 13 residues. The germline CDR1 and CDR2 sequences are MNHEY and SVGAGI. CDR3 loop: CASSPRLGNGYTF. The CDR3 coding sequence is TGTGCCAGCAGTCCCCGACTGGGGAATGGCTACACCTTC.

This chain joins TRBV20-1 and TRBJ1-2, with 10 bases that match TRBD1. Looked up from germline, CDR1 is DFQATT and CDR2 is SNEGSKA (reference sequence). Trimming removed 1 base from V and 8 bases from J; junction bases left unmatched: 10. This CDR3 has 15 amino acids. CDR3 sequence: CSARAAGTGAGGYTF. CDR3 in DNA: TGCAGTGCTAGAGCCGCCGGGACAGGGGCTGGAGGCTACACCTTC.